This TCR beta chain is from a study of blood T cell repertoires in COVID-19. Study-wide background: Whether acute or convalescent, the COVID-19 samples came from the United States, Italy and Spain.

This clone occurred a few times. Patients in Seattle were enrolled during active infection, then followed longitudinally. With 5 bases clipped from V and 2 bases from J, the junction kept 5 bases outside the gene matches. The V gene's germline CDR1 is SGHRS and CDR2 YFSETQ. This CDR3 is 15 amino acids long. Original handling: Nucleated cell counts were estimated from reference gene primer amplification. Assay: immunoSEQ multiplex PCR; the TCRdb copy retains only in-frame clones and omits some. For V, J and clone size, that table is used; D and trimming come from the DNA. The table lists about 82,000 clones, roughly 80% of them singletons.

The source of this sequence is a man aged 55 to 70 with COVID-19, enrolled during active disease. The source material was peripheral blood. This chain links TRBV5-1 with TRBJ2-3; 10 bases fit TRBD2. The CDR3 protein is CASRASGGLTDTQYF. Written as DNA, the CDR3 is TGCGCCAGCAGGGCTAGCGGGGGACTCACAGATACGCAGTATTTT.